The clone carrying this TCR beta chain was recorded many times. The antigen remains undetermined. The V segment lost 8 bases and the J segment 3 bases; nucleotides outside the gene matches: 2. CDR3 length: 12 amino acids. Looked up from germline, CDR1 is PRHDT and CDR2 is FYEKMQ (reference sequence). The entirety of the isolated RNA underwent reverse transcription, so expressed TCRB transcripts were sequenced. Sequencing was performed with immunoSEQ multiplex PCR; in TCRdb, only in-frame clones are kept and a portion is missing. The table includes 150,000 to 170,000 clones, approximately 8.1% detected once. The data originate from a study of beta chain features in type 1 diabetes. Study-wide background: Cell yields, gender and age were similar in healthy donors and patients.

Cells sorted by CD45RO/CCR7/CD25/CD127/CD95/CD27 comprised CD4+ naive, central memory, regulatory and stem cell-like memory cells. General study findings and limits: VDJ junctions sequenced from type 1 diabetes patients showed fewer insertions and more deletions.

The TCR comes from a man aged 18 to 29 in good health. The sample comprised central memory CD4+ T cells from blood. V is TRBV13 and J is TRBJ1-2; 8 bases agree with TRBD1. The CDR3 region is CASQDRDYGYTF. The CDR3 coding sequence is TGTGCCAGCCAGGACAGGGACTATGGCTACACCTTC.